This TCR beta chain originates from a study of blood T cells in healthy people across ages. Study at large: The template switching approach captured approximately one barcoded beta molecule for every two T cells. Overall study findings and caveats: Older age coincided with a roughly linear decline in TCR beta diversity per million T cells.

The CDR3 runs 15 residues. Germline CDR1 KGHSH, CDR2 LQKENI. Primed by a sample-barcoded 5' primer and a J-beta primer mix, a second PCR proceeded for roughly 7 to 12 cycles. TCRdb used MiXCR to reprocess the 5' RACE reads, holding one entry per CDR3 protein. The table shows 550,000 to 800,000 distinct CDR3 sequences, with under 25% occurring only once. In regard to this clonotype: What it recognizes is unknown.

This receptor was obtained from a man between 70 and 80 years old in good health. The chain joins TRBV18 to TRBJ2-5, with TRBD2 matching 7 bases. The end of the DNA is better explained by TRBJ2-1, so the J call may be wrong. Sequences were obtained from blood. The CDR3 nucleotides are TGTGCCAGCTCACCGGCCGGGAGGTTCGGCAATGAGCAGTTCTTC. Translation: CASSPAGRFGNEQFF.